Described below is a single T cell receptor (beta chain) sequence and its context. Its antigen is as yet unknown. These data come from a study of T cells after yellow fever vaccination. Study-wide results and limits: Of the clonotypes, a small share occurred in both CD4 and CD8 compartments. Contamination by abundant bulk-population clonotypes could be present in FACS-sorted repertoires.

TCRdb re-called the 5' RACE reads through MiXCR, storing one row per CDR3 protein. The profile covers 300,000 to 450,000 distinct CDR3 sequences, with roughly 7.5% appearing a single time and 17% taken by the ten largest. This material consisted of PBMCs, taken more than 35 days after the first yellow fever vaccination. The clonotype was recovered from a man aged 18 to 29 who received the YFV17D yellow fever vaccine.

The CDR3 protein is CASSEQGRGETQYF. The CDR3 coding sequence is TGTGCCAGCAGCGAACAGGGTCGCGGAGAGACCCAGTACTTC. The chain carries TRBV7-2 and TRBJ2-5; D might be TRBD1 (6 bases). Germline V CDR1 and CDR2: SGHTA, FQGNSA. Trimming pared 5 bases from V and 4 bases from J, leaving 14 bases between. This CDR3 is 14 amino acids long.